A single T cell receptor (beta chain) is shown here with its context. This sample was taken from a study of T cell changes during pregnancy in multiple sclerosis. Profiling relied on immunoSEQ multiplex PCR, and the TCRdb table lists in-frame clones only, not all of them. The sample shows approximately 52,000 clones, about nine tenths of them seen only once. Germline V gives CDR1 SQVTM, CDR2 ANQGSEA. This CDR3 is built from 18 residues. Trimming took 6 bases from V and 0 from J; bases not matched to a gene: 10. Here the sequenced sample was CD4+ T cells from peripheral blood mononuclear cells, taken after pregnancy. This clonotype was sampled from a female donor with multiple sclerosis, enrolled in a pregnancy study. This chain connects TRBV29-1 to TRBJ2-1, with TRBD2 matching 14 bases. The CDR3 spells CSVKGTSGGESSYNEQFF. In nucleotides, the CDR3 is TGCAGCGTGAAGGGGACTAGCGGGGGCGAAAGCTCCTACAATGAGCAGTTCTTC.